These 10 T cell receptor beta chains came from one sample sequenced in a study of OX40 agonist ivuxolimab in advanced cancers. TCRdb's table, derived via immunoSEQ multiplex PCR, lists solely in-frame clones and lacks some. This sample has 95,000 or so clones, with around 85% found just once. This specimen was CD4+ or CD8+ T cells sorted from blood, taken in a trial of the OX40 agonist ivuxolimab. Receptors originate from an adult with an advanced solid tumor such as melanoma, head and neck, liver or kidney cancer.

The chain couples TRBV18 to TRBJ1-3; 7 nucleotides align to TRBD1. J was trimmed by 1 base and V by 1 base; bases with no gene match: 13. The V gene's germline CDR1 is KGHSH and CDR2 LQKENI. The CDR3 has 19 amino acids. The CDR3: CASSPRGQPSSLSGNTIYF. As DNA, the CDR3 is TGTGCCAGCTCACCACGGGGACAGCCCAGTAGCCTTTCTGGAAACACCATATATTTT.

The chain carries TRBV4-1 and TRBJ1-5; possible D gene TRBD1, 6 bases. Germline V lookup: CDR1 MGHRA, CDR2 YSYEKL. CDR3 length: 19 residues. The V end was cut by 1 base, the J end by 4 bases, with 23 bases between. The CDR3 DNA sequence: TGCGCCAGCAGCCAAGGAAGGGGAACGGTACAGGGAACAAATCAGCCCCAGCATTTT. This translates into CASSQGRGTVQGTNQPQHF.

V is TRBV7-3 and J is TRBJ2-2, with D possibly being TRBD1 or TRBD2 (5 bases each). Trimming left V 2 bases short and J 3 bases short, with 10 bases between. CDR3 length: 15 residues. Germline-derived CDR1 and CDR2 are SGHTA and FQGTGA. This CDR3 is CASSLLGGDTGELFF. In DNA form, the CDR3 reads TGTGCCAGCAGCTTACTTGGGGGAGACACCGGGGAGCTGTTTTTT.

The rearrangement links TRBV10-3 to TRBJ1-6; D uncertain. The CDR3 loop spans 12 amino acids. Germline CDR1 and CDR2: ENHRY and SYGVKD. V lost 6 bases and J 6 bases, leaving 6 bases between the germline ends. Here the CDR3 DNA reads TGTGCCATCAGCCCCCCTAATTCACCCCTCCACTTT. Its protein is CAISPPNSPLHF.

This clone was seen just once. The CDR3 DNA is TGTGCCAGCAGTGAGACCGCGAACTATGGCTACACCTTC. Amino acid sequence: CASSETANYGYTF. The chain has TRBV25-1 and TRBJ1-2, with no clear D. The germline CDR1 and CDR2 sequences are MGHDK and SYGVNS. Trimming left V 3 bases short and J 2 bases short, with 7 bases between. CDR3 length: 13 amino acids.

This clone came up once. The chain carries TRBV28 and TRBJ1-3, with D possibly TRBD1 on 6 matching bases. Germline CDR1 is MDHEN and CDR2 is SYDVKM. Trimming took 7 bases from V and 2 from J, leaving 15 bases between them. The CDR3 contains 15 residues. CDR3 sequence: CASKTGGLTGNTIYF. Here the CDR3 DNA reads TGTGCCAGCAAAACCGGGGGGCTCACTGGAAACACCATATATTTT.

The genes are TRBV5-6 and TRBJ2-1, with D perhaps assigned TRBD1 or TRBD2 (5 bases each). The V and J ends lost 2 bases and 7 bases respectively, with 13 bases between them. The germline V gene has CDR1 SGHDT and CDR2 YYEEEE. This CDR3 is 14 amino acids long. CDR3 sequence reads: CASSFFRGWNEQFF. The CDR3 region has the DNA TGTGCCAGCAGCTTTTTCCGGGGCTGGAATGAGCAGTTCTTC. Full variable domain (rest looked up from reference TRBV5-6 and TRBJ2-1): DAGVTQSPTHLIKTRGQQVTLRCSPKSGHDTVSWYQQALGQGPQFIFQYYEEEERQRGNFPDRFSGHQFPNYSSELNVNALLLGDSALYLCASSFFRGWNEQFFGPGTRLTVL.

The J gene is TRBJ2-7, the V gene TRBV11-2, with 8 bases aligning to TRBD2. This CDR3 region has 14 residues. CDR1 and CDR2 from the germline V gene are SGHAT and FQNNGV. V gave up 3 bases and J gave up 2 bases; unmatched junction bases: 3. The CDR3 DNA reads TGTGCCAGCAGCTTTACTAGCGGAACCTACGAGCAGTACTTC. This translates into CASSFTSGTYEQYF.

The V gene is TRBV5-6, the J gene TRBJ2-3; perhaps TRBD2 as D (6 bases). The germline V gene has CDR1 SGHDT and CDR2 YYEEEE. The CDR3 is made up of 16 amino acids. Trimming left V 2 bases short and J 3 bases short, with 16 bases between. CDR3 region: CASSFDGGVSTDTQYF. The CDR3 coding sequence is TGTGCCAGCAGCTTTGACGGGGGAGTTTCGACAGATACGCAGTATTTT.

The chain couples TRBV29-1 to TRBJ2-4, with TRBD1 matching over 7 bases. The CDR3 runs 13 residues. Germline V gives CDR1 SQVTM, CDR2 ANQGSEA. The V and J ends lost 2 bases and 6 bases, in that order; junction bases with no gene match: 4. As DNA, the CDR3 is TGCAGCGTTGAAATGGGACAGAGAAACATTCAGTACTTC. This translates into CSVEMGQRNIQYF.